This T cell receptor beta chain was obtained from a study of blood T cells in healthy people across ages. Primers used in a second PCR of roughly 6 to 12 cycles were a sample-barcoded 5' primer and a J-beta primer mix. TCRdb analysed the 5' RACE reads with MiXCR anew, one entry per CDR3 protein. The sample includes fewer than 700,000 distinct CDR3 sequences, about 43% seen only once; the top ten take around 32%. The germline V gene encodes CDR1 SGHTA and CDR2 FQGNSA. V was pared by 3 bases and J by 8 bases, with 16 bases between. The CDR3 runs to 14 residues. Each of the donors had approximately 10 milliliters of peripheral blood drawn into EDTA-treated Vacutainer tubes.

The TCR sequence derives from a man older than 75 in good health. V is TRBV7-2 and J is TRBJ1-2, with a tentative D call TRBD1 (6 bases). Sequencing was done on a sample of blood. CDR3 in amino acids: CASSLDRQGRGYTF. Written as DNA, the CDR3 is TGTGCCAGCAGCTTGGACCGGCAGGGGAGAGGCTACACCTTC.